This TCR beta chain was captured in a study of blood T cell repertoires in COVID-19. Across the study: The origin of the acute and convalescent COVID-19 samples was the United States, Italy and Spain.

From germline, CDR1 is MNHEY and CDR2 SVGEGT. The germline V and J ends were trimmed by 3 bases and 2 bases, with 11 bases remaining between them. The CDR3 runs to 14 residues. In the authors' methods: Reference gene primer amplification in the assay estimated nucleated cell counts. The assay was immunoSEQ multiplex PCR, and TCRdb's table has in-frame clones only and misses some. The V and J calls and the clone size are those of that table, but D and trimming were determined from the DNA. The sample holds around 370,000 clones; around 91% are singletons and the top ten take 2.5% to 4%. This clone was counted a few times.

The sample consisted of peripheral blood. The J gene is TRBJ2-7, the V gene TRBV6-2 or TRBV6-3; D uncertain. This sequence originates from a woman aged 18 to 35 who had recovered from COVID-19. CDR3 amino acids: CASSYRQAPYEQYV. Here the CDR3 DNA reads TGTGCCAGCAGTTATCGGCAGGCCCCCTACGAGCAGTACGTC.